This TCR beta chain is drawn from a study of T-cell memory formation after mild COVID-19. Study-wide context: Largely donor-specific sequence clusters came from a couple of donors. Broader study findings: That cross-reactive memory joined was suggested by some responding clones appearing in pre-infection memory.

Comments on this clonotype: As yet, its antigen is unknown.

Germline V gene lookup returns CDR1 SGHAT and CDR2 FQNNGV. V gave up 2 bases and J gave up 0 bases, with 11 bases separating them. The CDR3 has 15 amino acids. Via MiXCR, TCRdb re-called the 5' RACE reads, giving one row per CDR3 protein. The data contain about 430,000 distinct CDR3 sequences, 20% to 25% of them singletons. The chain uses TRBV11-2 and TRBJ2-7; D is unclear. The sequence derives from an adult woman who had mild COVID-19 (a few samples of this study predate the infection). Cell type and time point are not known. The sample was PBMCs or a T cell subset sorted from them (not recorded which). CDR3 amino acids: CASSLSDELSYEQYF. The CDR3 DNA follows: TGTGCCAGCAGCTTAAGTGACGAGCTCTCCTACGAGCAGTACTTC. Combining the CDR3 with reference TRBV11-2 and TRBJ2-7 gives the whole variable domain EAGVAQSPRYKIIEKRQSVAFWCNPISGHATLYWYQQILGQGPKLLIQFQNNGVVDDSQLPKDRFSAERLKGVDSTLKIQPAKLEDSAVYLCASSLSDELSYEQYFGPGTRLTVT.